This T cell receptor beta chain comes out of a study of read filtering for tumor transcriptome and immune sequencing. This clonotype was detected many times. From about 0.4 ug of RNA, a library with molecular barcoded alpha/delta and beta/gamma adaptors was made. One entry per CDR3 protein results from TCRdb running MiXCR on the reads. Among 25,000 to 35,000 distinct CDR3 sequences, approximately 18% were seen once, and the ten largest hold more than 15%. Germline V gene sequence: CDR1 SGHAT, CDR2 FQNNGV. This CDR3 region has 15 residues. Trimming left V 2 bases short and J 4 bases short, with 15 bases between.

Sequenced input: a population of CD138-negative cells sorted from bone marrow. This rearrangement joins TRBV11-2 to TRBJ2-7; possible D gene TRBD1, 5 bases. The source is a donor at least 40 years old with multiple myeloma. CDR3: CASSLNMAGQYEQYF. Written as DNA, the CDR3 is TGTGCCAGCAGCTTAAACATGGCAGGGCAATACGAGCAGTACTTC.